This T cell receptor (beta chain) was identified during a study of T cell responses to AZD1222 COVID-19 vaccine. Study-level findings and limits: Only 6 or 7 AZD1222 recipients tested seropositive at baseline. None of the repertoires were sampled until the peak T cell response had passed. Unmutated regions of variants are reportedly targeted by nearly half of spike-specific TCRs. Spike-specific TCR breadth and depth grew following two AZD1222 doses.

Regarding this clone: The antigen remains unidentified. The missing conserved phenylalanine or tryptophan at the end of this CDR3 makes a read error likely. No DNA is shown, since the ends of the CDR3 on it are uncertain; the CDR3 is the one TCRdb lists.

Sequenced by immunoSEQ multiplex PCR; TCRdb stores in-frame clones only, minus some. The table records 150,000 or so clones, almost 95% of them present only once. Germline V gene sequence: CDR1 MNHEY, CDR2 SVGAGI. The CDR3 has 16 residues if both end residues are counted. The V call is TRBV6-5, the J call TRBJ2-3; no DNA check was done on the table's D call, TRBD2. This sample comprised peripheral blood, obtained 28 days after the second AZD1222 dose. The TCR was taken from an adult who received the AZD1222 COVID-19 vaccine. CDR3 loop: CASSWGTSGAAQIDWL.